The clone carrying this T cell receptor (beta chain) was detected only once. This may come from a read error, since a much larger clone is one base off. One entry per CDR3 protein results from TCRdb running MiXCR on the 5' RACE reads. The sample has 200,000 to 250,000 distinct CDR3 sequences, roughly 24% seen once; the top ten hold 6.6%. The length of the CDR3 is 11 residues. CDR1 and CDR2 (germline): SGHTA, FQGNSA. Between the trimmed V and J ends, which lost 5 bases and 10 bases, there was a span of 9 bases. These data are taken from a study of CD8 T cells in ankylosing spondylitis. Sample: blood, either unsorted or a sorted T cell fraction (not recorded which). This sequence was found in a male donor with ankylosing spondylitis or in good health (not recorded which). The chain carries TRBV7-2 and TRBJ2-1; D might be TRBD2 (6 bases). The CDR3 DNA sequence: TGTGCCAGCAGCCGACTAGAAGAGCAGTTCTTC. It translates to CASSRLEEQFF.